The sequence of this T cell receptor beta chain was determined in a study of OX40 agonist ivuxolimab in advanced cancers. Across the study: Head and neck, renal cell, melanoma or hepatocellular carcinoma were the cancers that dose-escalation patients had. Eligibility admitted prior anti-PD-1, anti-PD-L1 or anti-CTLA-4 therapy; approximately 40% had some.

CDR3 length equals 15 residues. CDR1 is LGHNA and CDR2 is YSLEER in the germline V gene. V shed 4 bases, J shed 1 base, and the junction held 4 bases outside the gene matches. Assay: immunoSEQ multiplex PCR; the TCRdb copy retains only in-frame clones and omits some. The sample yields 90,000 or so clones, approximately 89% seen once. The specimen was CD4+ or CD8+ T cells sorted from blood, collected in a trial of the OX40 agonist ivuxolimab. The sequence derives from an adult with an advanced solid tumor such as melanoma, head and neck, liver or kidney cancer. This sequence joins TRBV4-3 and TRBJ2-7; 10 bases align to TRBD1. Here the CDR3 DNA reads TGCGCCAGCAGCCTTCGGACAGGGGGGTCCTACGAGCAGTACTTC. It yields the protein CASSLRTGGSYEQYF.